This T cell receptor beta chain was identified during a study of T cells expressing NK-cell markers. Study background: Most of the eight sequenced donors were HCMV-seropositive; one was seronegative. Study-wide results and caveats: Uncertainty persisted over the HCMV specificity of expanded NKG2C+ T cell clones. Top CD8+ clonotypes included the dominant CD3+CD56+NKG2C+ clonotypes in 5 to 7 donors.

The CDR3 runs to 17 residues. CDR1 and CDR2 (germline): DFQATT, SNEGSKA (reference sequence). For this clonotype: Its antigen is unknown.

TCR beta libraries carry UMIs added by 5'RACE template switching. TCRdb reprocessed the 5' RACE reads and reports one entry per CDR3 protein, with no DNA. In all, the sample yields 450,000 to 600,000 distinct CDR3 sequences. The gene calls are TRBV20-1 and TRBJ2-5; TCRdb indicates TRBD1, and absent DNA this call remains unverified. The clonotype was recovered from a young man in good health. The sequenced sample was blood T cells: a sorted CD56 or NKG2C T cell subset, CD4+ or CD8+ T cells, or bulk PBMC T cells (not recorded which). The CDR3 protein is CSARDPRDRGDLETQYF.